These T cell receptor beta chains were read from a single sample in a study of cytomegalovirus exposure and HLA in healthy donors. Here immunoSEQ multiplex PCR was the method, and the copy in TCRdb shows in-frame clones only, minus some. The sample records fewer than 300,000 clones, 80% to 90% being singletons. The material sequenced was PBMCs. Receptors were obtained from a man in his forties in good health and CMV-seropositive. Each CDR3 is given with its conserved first and last residue. The D gene is left open where the match is weak. Not all rows give a size; the values are once, few, many and, for expanded clones, a class.

len: 12
abundance: -
d_gene: -
j_gene: TRBJ1-1
v_gene: TRBV10-1
CDR3nt: TGCGCCAGCAGCTCCCCGCGCGGGGAAGCTTTCTTT
CDR3aa: CASSSPRGEAFF

len: 15
abundance: -
d_gene: TRBD2
j_gene: TRBJ2-1
v_gene: TRBV10-2
CDR3nt: TGCGCCAGCACAACCGGGACTAGCGGGAGCGATGAGCAGTTCTTC
CDR3aa: CASTTGTSGSDEQFF

len: 12
abundance: -
d_gene: -
j_gene: TRBJ1-6
v_gene: TRBV2
CDR3nt: TGTGCCAGCAGAGCCTTCCCCTCACCCCTCCACTTT
CDR3aa: CASRAFPSPLHF

len: 15
abundance: -
d_gene: TRBD1
j_gene: TRBJ2-3
v_gene: TRBV27
CDR3nt: TGTGCCAGCAGTTTTTCCGGGACAGCCACAGATACGCAGTATTTT
CDR3aa: CASSFSGTATDTQYF

len: 14
abundance: once
d_gene: -
j_gene: TRBJ2-7
v_gene: TRBV9
CDR3nt: TGTGCCAGCAGCGTAGGGGACAAGAACTACGAGCAGTACTTC
CDR3aa: CASSVGDKNYEQYF

len: 14
abundance: -
d_gene: -
j_gene: TRBJ2-3
v_gene: TRBV6-1
CDR3nt: TGTGCCAGCAGAGAACCCGGACTGGGAGATACGCAGTATTTT
CDR3aa: CASREPGLGDTQYF

len: 16
abundance: -
d_gene: TRBD1
j_gene: TRBJ2-5
v_gene: TRBV7-8
CDR3nt: TGTGCCAGCAGTCCTAGACGGGACAGGGGACAAGAGACCCAGTACTTC
CDR3aa: CASSPRRDRGQETQYF

len: 15
abundance: -
d_gene: TRBD1
j_gene: TRBJ1-5
v_gene: TRBV5-8
CDR3nt: TGTGCCAGCAGCTCGGACAGGGGGCCTAATCAGCCCCAGCATTTT
CDR3aa: CASSSDRGPNQPQHF

len: 12
abundance: -
d_gene: -
j_gene: TRBJ2-7
v_gene: TRBV7-2
CDR3nt: TGTGCCAGCAGCCCCCCCACAGAGGAGCAGTACTTC
CDR3aa: CASSPPTEEQYF

len: 14
abundance: -
d_gene: -
j_gene: TRBJ1-1
v_gene: TRBV7-8
CDR3nt: TGTGCCAGCAGCTTACGGGGGTCGCGGGCTGAAGCTTTCTTT
CDR3aa: CASSLRGSRAEAFF

len: 13
abundance: -
d_gene: -
j_gene: TRBJ1-1
v_gene: TRBV30
CDR3nt: TGTGCCTGGGAACAGAGAATGAACACTGAAGCTTTCTTT
CDR3aa: CAWEQRMNTEAFF

len: 14
abundance: -
d_gene: -
j_gene: TRBJ1-2
v_gene: TRBV4-1
CDR3nt: TGCGCCAGCAGCCAGGGGGCCTCCCGCTGGGGCTACACCTTC
CDR3aa: CASSQGASRWGYTF

len: 12
abundance: -
d_gene: -
j_gene: TRBJ2-1
v_gene: TRBV9
CDR3nt: TGTGCCAGCAGCGATTCACGGGGTGGGCAGTTCTTC
CDR3aa: CASSDSRGGQFF

len: 15
abundance: -
d_gene: TRBD1
j_gene: TRBJ2-7
v_gene: TRBV4-1
CDR3nt: TGCGCCAGCAGCCAATCGGGACAGGGGGCCTACGAGCAGTACTTC
CDR3aa: CASSQSGQGAYEQYF

len: 16
abundance: -
d_gene: -
j_gene: TRBJ1-1
v_gene: TRBV4-1
CDR3nt: TGCGCCAGCAGCTATGACAAGACCCACATGAACACTGAAGCTTTCTTT
CDR3aa: CASSYDKTHMNTEAFF

len: 14
abundance: -
d_gene: TRBD1
j_gene: TRBJ1-2
v_gene: TRBV6-5
CDR3nt: TGTGCCAGCAGTTACAGTCGGACAGGCTATGGCTACACCTTC
CDR3aa: CASSYSRTGYGYTF

len: 16
abundance: -
d_gene: -
j_gene: TRBJ2-3
v_gene: TRBV5-6
CDR3nt: TGTGCCAGCAGCTTACCTACTAGCCCTAGCACAGATACGCAGTATTTT
CDR3aa: CASSLPTSPSTDTQYF

len: 14
abundance: -
d_gene: -
j_gene: TRBJ1-2
v_gene: TRBV27
CDR3nt: TGTGCCAGCAGTTTAGCCGGACTTAACTATGGCTACACCTTC
CDR3aa: CASSLAGLNYGYTF

len: 16
abundance: -
d_gene: -
j_gene: TRBJ1-3
v_gene: TRBV7-7
CDR3nt: TGTGCTAGCAGCCCCGACAGGTCGAGCTCTGGAAACACCATATATTTT
CDR3aa: CASSPDRSSSGNTIYF

len: 15
abundance: -
d_gene: -
j_gene: TRBJ1-5
v_gene: TRBV19
CDR3nt: TGTGCCAGTAGTATAGACACAGTTAGCAATCAGCCCCAGCATTTT
CDR3aa: CASSIDTVSNQPQHF

len: 13
abundance: -
d_gene: -
j_gene: TRBJ2-5
v_gene: TRBV9
CDR3nt: TGTGCCAGCAGCGTAGAAAGGGGAGAGACCCAGTACTTC
CDR3aa: CASSVERGETQYF

len: 16
abundance: -
d_gene: TRBD2
j_gene: TRBJ2-3
v_gene: TRBV4-3
CDR3nt: TGCGCCAGCAGCCAAGGACTAGCGGGAGATACAGATACGCAGTATTTT
CDR3aa: CASSQGLAGDTDTQYF

len: 14
abundance: once
d_gene: -
j_gene: TRBJ2-7
v_gene: TRBV28
CDR3nt: TGTGCCAGCAGTTTGGGTGCGGGATTCGACGAGCAGTACTTC
CDR3aa: CASSLGAGFDEQYF

len: 17
abundance: -
d_gene: TRBD1
j_gene: TRBJ1-4
v_gene: TRBV11-3
CDR3nt: TGTGCCAGCAGCCCCGCGACAGGGGTAGTTTATCATGAAAAACTGTTTTTT
CDR3aa: CASSPATGVVYHEKLFF

len: 15
abundance: -
d_gene: TRBD2
j_gene: TRBJ2-7
v_gene: TRBV5-5
CDR3nt: TGTGCCAGCAGCTCGGGACTAGCGGGAGGGCCCGAGCAGTACTTC
CDR3aa: CASSSGLAGGPEQYF

len: 16
abundance: -
d_gene: TRBD2
j_gene: TRBJ2-2
v_gene: TRBV2
CDR3nt: TGTGCCAGCAGTGAGAGGACTAGCGGGTTCACCGGGGAGCTGTTTTTT
CDR3aa: CASSERTSGFTGELFF

len: 17
abundance: -
d_gene: -
j_gene: TRBJ2-3
v_gene: TRBV28
CDR3nt: TGTGCCAGCAGTATAAGCCCCACCGGGTCTAGCACAGATACGCAGTATTTT
CDR3aa: CASSISPTGSSTDTQYF

len: 16
abundance: -
d_gene: -
j_gene: TRBJ2-5
v_gene: TRBV19
CDR3nt: TGTGCCAGTAGTATAGGAGGTAGGCCCTTTCAGGAGACCCAGTACTTC
CDR3aa: CASSIGGRPFQETQYF

len: 14
abundance: -
d_gene: -
j_gene: TRBJ1-1
v_gene: TRBV6-1
CDR3nt: TGTGCCAGCAGTCTGGGGCGGCGTAACACTGAAGCTTTCTTT
CDR3aa: CASSLGRRNTEAFF

len: 17
abundance: -
d_gene: TRBD1
j_gene: TRBJ2-3
v_gene: TRBV11-3
CDR3nt: TGTGCCAGCAGCTTAGGGGCAGGGACAGTAATCACAGATACGCAGTATTTT
CDR3aa: CASSLGAGTVITDTQYF

len: 13
abundance: -
d_gene: -
j_gene: TRBJ1-1
v_gene: TRBV28
CDR3nt: TGTGCCAGCAGTTTATCCCGTGGAGCAGAAGCTTTCTTT
CDR3aa: CASSLSRGAEAFF

len: 15
abundance: -
d_gene: TRBD1
j_gene: TRBJ1-2
v_gene: TRBV7-8
CDR3nt: TGTGCCAGCAGCGAATTCAGGGGGACTAACTATGGCTACACCTTC
CDR3aa: CASSEFRGTNYGYTF

len: 12
abundance: -
d_gene: -
j_gene: TRBJ2-7
v_gene: TRBV5-6
CDR3nt: TGTGCCAGCAGCTCCGGTACTATCGAGCAGTACTTC
CDR3aa: CASSSGTIEQYF